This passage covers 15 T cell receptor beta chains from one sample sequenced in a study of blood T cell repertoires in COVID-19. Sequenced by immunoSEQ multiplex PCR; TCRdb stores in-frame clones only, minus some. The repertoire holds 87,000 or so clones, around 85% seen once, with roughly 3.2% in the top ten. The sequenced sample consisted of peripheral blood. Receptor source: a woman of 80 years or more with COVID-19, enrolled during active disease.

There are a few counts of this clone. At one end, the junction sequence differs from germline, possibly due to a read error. The CDR3 bases are TGCGCCAGCAGTGACCTGACTAGCGGGAGGCTTAACTTC. It yields the protein CASSDLTSGRLNF. This rearrangement joins TRBV10-1 to TRBJ2-7, with 13 bases identical to TRBD2. Per the germline V gene, CDR1 is WNHNN and CDR2 is SYGVQD (reference sequence). This CDR3 has 13 residues.

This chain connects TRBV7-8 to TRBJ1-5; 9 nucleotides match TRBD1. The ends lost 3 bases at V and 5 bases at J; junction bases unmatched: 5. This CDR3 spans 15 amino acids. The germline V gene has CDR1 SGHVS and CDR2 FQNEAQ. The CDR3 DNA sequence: TGTGCCAGCAGCTTCCCGGGACAGGGAGATCAGCCCCAGCATTTT. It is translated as CASSFPGQGDQPQHF.

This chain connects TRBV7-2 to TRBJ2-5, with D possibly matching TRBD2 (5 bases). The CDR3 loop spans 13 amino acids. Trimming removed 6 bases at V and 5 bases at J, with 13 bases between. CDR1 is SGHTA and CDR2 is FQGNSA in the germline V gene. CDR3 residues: CASSWRSGETQYF. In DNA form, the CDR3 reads TGTGCCAGCAGTTGGAGGTCCGGGGAGACCCAGTACTTC.

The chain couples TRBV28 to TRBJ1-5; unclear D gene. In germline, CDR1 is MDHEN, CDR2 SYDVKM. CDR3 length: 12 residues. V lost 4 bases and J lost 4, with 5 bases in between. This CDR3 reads CASSSVNQPQHF. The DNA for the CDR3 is TGTGCCAGCAGTTCCGTTAATCAGCCCCAGCATTTT. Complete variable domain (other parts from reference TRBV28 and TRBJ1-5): DVKVTQSSRYLVKRTGEKVFLECVQDMDHENMFWYRQDPGLGLRLIYFSYDVKMKEKGDIPEGYSVSREKKERFSLILESASTNQTSMYLCASSSVNQPQHFGDGTRLSIL.

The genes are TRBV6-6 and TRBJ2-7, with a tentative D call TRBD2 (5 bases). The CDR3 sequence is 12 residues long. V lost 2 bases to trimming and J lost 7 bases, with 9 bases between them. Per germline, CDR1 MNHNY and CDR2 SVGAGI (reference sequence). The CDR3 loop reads CASSYPRGEQYF. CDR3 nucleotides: TGTGCCAGCAGTTACCCTCGAGGGGAGCAGTACTTC.

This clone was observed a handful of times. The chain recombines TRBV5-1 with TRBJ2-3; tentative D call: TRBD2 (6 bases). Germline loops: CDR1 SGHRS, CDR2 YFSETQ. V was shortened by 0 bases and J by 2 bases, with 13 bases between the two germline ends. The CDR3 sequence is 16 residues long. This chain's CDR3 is CASSLAGAGLTDTQYF. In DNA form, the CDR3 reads TGCGCCAGCAGCTTGGCCGGGGCGGGGCTCACAGATACGCAGTATTTT.

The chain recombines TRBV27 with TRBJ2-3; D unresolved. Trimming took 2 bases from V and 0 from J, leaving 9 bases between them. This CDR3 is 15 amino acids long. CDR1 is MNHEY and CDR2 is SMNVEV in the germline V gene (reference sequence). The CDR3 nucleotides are TGTGCCAGCAGTTTAGGGCCCAGTAGCACAGATACGCAGTATTTT. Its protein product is CASSLGPSSTDTQYF.

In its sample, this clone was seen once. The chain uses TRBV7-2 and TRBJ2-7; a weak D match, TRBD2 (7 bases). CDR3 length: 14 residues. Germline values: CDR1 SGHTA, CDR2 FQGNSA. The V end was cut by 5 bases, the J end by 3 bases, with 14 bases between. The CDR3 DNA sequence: TGTGCCAGCAGCCTGCGGGGGCAGGGCTACGAGCAGTACTTC. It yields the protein CASSLRGQGYEQYF.

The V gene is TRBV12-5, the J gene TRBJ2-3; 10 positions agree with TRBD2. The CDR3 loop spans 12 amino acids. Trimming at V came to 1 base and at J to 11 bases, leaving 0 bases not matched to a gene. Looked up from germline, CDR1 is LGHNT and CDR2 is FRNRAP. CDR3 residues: CASGLERGGQYF. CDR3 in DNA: TGTGCTAGTGGTTTGGAGCGGGGGGGGCAGTATTTT.

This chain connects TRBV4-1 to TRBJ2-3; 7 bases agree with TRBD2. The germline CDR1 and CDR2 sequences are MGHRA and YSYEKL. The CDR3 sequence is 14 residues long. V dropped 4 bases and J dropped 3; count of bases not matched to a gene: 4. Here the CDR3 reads CASSLGGGTDTQYF. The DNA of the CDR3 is TGCGCCAGCAGCCTTGGGGGGGGAACAGATACGCAGTATTTT.

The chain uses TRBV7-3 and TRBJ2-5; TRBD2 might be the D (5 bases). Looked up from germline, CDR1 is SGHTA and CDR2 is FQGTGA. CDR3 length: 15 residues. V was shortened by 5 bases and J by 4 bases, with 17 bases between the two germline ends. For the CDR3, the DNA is TGTGCCAGCAGCCCCCAACCGGGATCGTTAGAGACCCAGTACTTC. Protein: CASSPQPGSLETQYF.

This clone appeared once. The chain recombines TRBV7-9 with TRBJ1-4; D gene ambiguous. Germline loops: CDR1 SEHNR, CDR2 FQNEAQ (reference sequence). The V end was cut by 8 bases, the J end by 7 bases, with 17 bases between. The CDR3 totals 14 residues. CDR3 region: CASRHREGSEKLFF. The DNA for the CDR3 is TGTGCCAGCCGACACCGGGAGGGTAGTGAAAAACTGTTTTTT.

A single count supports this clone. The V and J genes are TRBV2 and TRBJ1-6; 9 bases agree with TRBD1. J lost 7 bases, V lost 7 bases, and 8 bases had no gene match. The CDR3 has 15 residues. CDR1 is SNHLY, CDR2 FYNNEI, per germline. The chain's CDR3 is CASTLQGAPNSPLHF. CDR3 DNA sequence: TGTGCCAGCACCCTACAGGGGGCCCCCAATTCACCCCTCCACTTT.

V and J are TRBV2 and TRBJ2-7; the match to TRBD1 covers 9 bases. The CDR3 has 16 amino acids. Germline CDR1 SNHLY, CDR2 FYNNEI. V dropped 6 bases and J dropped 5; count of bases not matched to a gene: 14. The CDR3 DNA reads TGTGCCAGCAGGAAAGAAGCGACAGGGGGTCGGAACGAGCAGTACTTC. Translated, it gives CASRKEATGGRNEQYF.

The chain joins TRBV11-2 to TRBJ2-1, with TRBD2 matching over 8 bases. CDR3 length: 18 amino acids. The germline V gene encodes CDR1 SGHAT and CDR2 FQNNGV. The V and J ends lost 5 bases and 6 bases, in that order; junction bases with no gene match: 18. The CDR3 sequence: CASSLTPLLGSGGNEQFF. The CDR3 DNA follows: TGTGCCAGCAGCCTTACCCCACTGTTAGGGAGCGGGGGCAATGAGCAGTTCTTC.